A selection of T cell receptor beta chains follows, all from one sample in a study of T cell responses to AZD1222 COVID-19 vaccine. TCRdb's table, derived via immunoSEQ multiplex PCR, lists solely in-frame clones and lacks some. The sample includes 150,000 or so clones, roughly 91% of them seen just once. The sequenced sample was peripheral blood, obtained 28 days after the second AZD1222 dose. Receptors originate from an adult who received the AZD1222 COVID-19 vaccine. The CDR3 runs from the conserved cysteine through the conserved F or W. The D gene is left open where the match is weak. Expanded clones get a size class; other rows say once, few or many, or leave the size out.

clone size: NA
V gene: TRBV6-5
J gene: TRBJ2-1
D gene: NA
CDR3 DNA: TGTGCCAGCAGCAACTACAATGAGCAGTTCTTC
CDR3 protein: CASSNYNEQFF

clone size: NA
V gene: TRBV28
J gene: TRBJ1-1
D gene: NA
CDR3 DNA: TGTGCCAGCAGGCTTCCTGGACAGCACACTGAAGCTTTCTTT
CDR3 protein: CASRLPGQHTEAFF

clone size: NA
V gene: TRBV10-3
J gene: TRBJ1-2
D gene: TRBD1
CDR3 DNA: TGTGCCATCAGTGAATTCGGACAGGGGGATGGTGGCTACACCTTC
CDR3 protein: CAISEFGQGDGGYTF

clone size: NA
V gene: TRBV29-1
J gene: TRBJ2-3
D gene: NA
CDR3 DNA: TGCAGCGATAGACCCAGCGCCTCTAGCACAGATACGCAGTATTTT
CDR3 protein: CSDRPSASSTDTQYF

clone size: once
V gene: TRBV6-5
J gene: TRBJ2-1
D gene: TRBD2
CDR3 DNA: TGTGCCAGCAGTTACGCCTATGGGCGGGAGTATGAGCAGTTCTTC
CDR3 protein: CASSYAYGREYEQFF

clone size: NA
V gene: TRBV19
J gene: TRBJ2-6
D gene: NA
CDR3 DNA: TGTGCCAGTAGTATGAATCCGCACTCTGGGGCCAACGTCCTGACTTTC
CDR3 protein: CASSMNPHSGANVLTF

clone size: NA
V gene: TRBV19
J gene: TRBJ2-1
D gene: TRBD2
CDR3 DNA: TGTGCCAGTAGTATAAGTAGCGGGAGGGGCTACAATGAGCAGTTCTTC
CDR3 protein: CASSISSGRGYNEQFF

clone size: NA
V gene: TRBV5-8
J gene: TRBJ1-1
D gene: NA
CDR3 DNA: TGTGCCAGCAGCTTGGGGGACCAACGAATTGAAGCTTTCTTT
CDR3 protein: CASSLGDQRIEAFF

clone size: NA
V gene: TRBV20-1
J gene: TRBJ2-3
D gene: TRBD2
CDR3 DNA: TGCAGTGCTAGTATCAAAGTCGGAGCGGGAGGTCTTATCAGGACAGATACGCAGTATTTT
CDR3 protein: CSASIKVGAGGLIRTDTQYF

clone size: NA
V gene: TRBV7-9
J gene: TRBJ1-1
D gene: NA
CDR3 DNA: TGTGCCAGCAGCTCACCGACAGGCTCGAACACTGAAGCTTTCTTT
CDR3 protein: CASSSPTGSNTEAFF

clone size: once
V gene: TRBV7-8
J gene: TRBJ2-3
D gene: NA
CDR3 DNA: TGTGCCAGCAGCTTAGAGATGGGGAGAGATACGCAGTATTTT
CDR3 protein: CASSLEMGRDTQYF

clone size: NA
V gene: TRBV29-1
J gene: TRBJ1-2
D gene: NA
CDR3 DNA: TGCAGCGTTGGGGACGGATACTATGGCTACACCTTC
CDR3 protein: CSVGDGYYGYTF

clone size: NA
V gene: TRBV6-4
J gene: TRBJ1-2
D gene: TRBD1
CDR3 DNA: TGTGCCAGCAGAGATCAAGCAGGGGGTGCTGGCTACACCTTC
CDR3 protein: CASRDQAGGAGYTF

clone size: NA
V gene: TRBV4-1
J gene: TRBJ2-5
D gene: NA
CDR3 DNA: TGCGCCAGCAGCCCCCGTGGTAGCGAGACCCAGTACTTC
CDR3 protein: CASSPRGSETQYF

clone size: NA
V gene: TRBV7-9
J gene: TRBJ2-7
D gene: NA
CDR3 DNA: TGTGCCAGCAGCCGGATGGGGGGTTCCCTCTACGAGCAGTACTTC
CDR3 protein: CASSRMGGSLYEQYF

clone size: NA
V gene: TRBV2
J gene: TRBJ2-7
D gene: NA
CDR3 DNA: TGTGCCAGCAGTGGCCCCTACGAGCAGTACTTC
CDR3 protein: CASSGPYEQYF

clone size: NA
V gene: TRBV19
J gene: TRBJ2-2
D gene: TRBD2
CDR3 DNA: TGTGCCAGTAGTATCGGACTAGCGGGAGGCGGCGGGGAGCTGTTTTTT
CDR3 protein: CASSIGLAGGGGELFF

clone size: NA
V gene: TRBV19
J gene: TRBJ2-7
D gene: NA
CDR3 DNA: TGTGCCAGTAGTAAAAAAGGACTGCCGTACGAGCAGTACTTC
CDR3 protein: CASSKKGLPYEQYF

clone size: NA
V gene: TRBV28
J gene: TRBJ1-5
D gene: NA
CDR3 DNA: TGTGCCAGCACGGAGTTTCAACAGGGTAATCAGCCCCAGCATTTT
CDR3 protein: CASTEFQQGNQPQHF

clone size: NA
V gene: TRBV6-5
J gene: TRBJ2-1
D gene: NA
CDR3 DNA: TGTGCCAGCAGTTACTCTATGACTAACAATGAGCAGTTCTTC
CDR3 protein: CASSYSMTNNEQFF

clone size: NA
V gene: TRBV16
J gene: TRBJ1-3
D gene: NA
CDR3 DNA: TGTGCCAGCAGCCCCTTGGGGGGAGAAACTGGAAACACCATATATTTT
CDR3 protein: CASSPLGGETGNTIYF

clone size: NA
V gene: TRBV7-8
J gene: TRBJ2-7
D gene: NA
CDR3 DNA: TGTGCCAGCAGCCCAACCCTAGCGCAAACCTACGAGCAGTACTTC
CDR3 protein: CASSPTLAQTYEQYF

clone size: NA
V gene: TRBV7-3
J gene: TRBJ2-1
D gene: NA
CDR3 DNA: TGTGCCAGCAGGTACTACAATGAGCAGTTCTTC
CDR3 protein: CASRYYNEQFF

clone size: NA
V gene: TRBV6-5
J gene: TRBJ1-2
D gene: NA
CDR3 DNA: TGTGCCAGCAGTTCTACAGGGTCTAACTATGGCTACACCTTC
CDR3 protein: CASSSTGSNYGYTF

clone size: NA
V gene: TRBV5-4
J gene: TRBJ2-1
D gene: TRBD1
CDR3 DNA: TGTGCCAGCAGCTTCAGGACAGGGGGTAATGAGCAGTTCTTC
CDR3 protein: CASSFRTGGNEQFF

clone size: NA
V gene: TRBV18
J gene: TRBJ2-7
D gene: TRBD2
CDR3 DNA: TGTGCCAGCTCACCACCGTTACCGGGACTAGCGGGGTTGGGCCTCTACGAGCAGTACTTC
CDR3 protein: CASSPPLPGLAGLGLYEQYF

clone size: NA
V gene: TRBV28
J gene: TRBJ1-5
D gene: NA
CDR3 DNA: TGTGCCAGCAGTTTTGACACAGGGACCTATCAGCCCCAGCATTTT
CDR3 protein: CASSFDTGTYQPQHF

clone size: NA
V gene: TRBV28
J gene: TRBJ2-2
D gene: TRBD1
CDR3 DNA: TGTGCCAGCAGTTCCCCCGGGACAGGGGATCTGGCCGGGGAGCTGTTTTTT
CDR3 protein: CASSSPGTGDLAGELFF

clone size: NA
V gene: TRBV28
J gene: TRBJ1-6
D gene: NA
CDR3 DNA: TGTGCCAGCAGTAGCGACGGTCTAAATTCACCCCTCCACTTT
CDR3 protein: CASSSDGLNSPLHF

clone size: NA
V gene: TRBV19
J gene: TRBJ1-2
D gene: NA
CDR3 DNA: TGTGCCAGTAGTATAGACCAGGGCGACTATGGCTACACCTTC
CDR3 protein: CASSIDQGDYGYTF

clone size: NA
V gene: TRBV6-5
J gene: TRBJ2-2
D gene: TRBD2
CDR3 DNA: TGTGCCAGCAGTTACTCGCCGGGAGGTGACACCGGGGAGCTGTTTTTT
CDR3 protein: CASSYSPGGDTGELFF

clone size: NA
V gene: TRBV25-1
J gene: TRBJ2-2
D gene: TRBD1
CDR3 DNA: TGTGCCAGCTGTACAGGGGAGTCCGGGGAGCTGTTTTTT
CDR3 protein: CASCTGESGELFF

clone size: NA
V gene: TRBV9
J gene: TRBJ1-2
D gene: NA
CDR3 DNA: TGTGCCAGCGGCTCCGGGGTGGGCTACTATGGCTACACCTTC
CDR3 protein: CASGSGVGYYGYTF

clone size: NA
V gene: TRBV5-4
J gene: TRBJ2-1
D gene: TRBD2
CDR3 DNA: TGTGCCAGCAGCTTGAGATCCGGTGCGGGAGGGACCGACAATGAGCAGTTCTTC
CDR3 protein: CASSLRSGAGGTDNEQFF

clone size: NA
V gene: TRBV6-5
J gene: TRBJ2-2
D gene: NA
CDR3 DNA: TGTGCCAGCAGCGCTCAAAGGGGGTGGGGGGAGCTGTTTTTT
CDR3 protein: CASSAQRGWGELFF

clone size: NA
V gene: TRBV12-3/TRBV12-4
J gene: TRBJ2-4
D gene: NA
CDR3 DNA: TGTGCCAGCAGTCAGGACAGCCGGCTTCAGTACTTC
CDR3 protein: CASSQDSRLQYF

clone size: NA
V gene: TRBV25-1
J gene: TRBJ2-5
D gene: TRBD2
CDR3 DNA: TGTGCCAGCAGCGGACTAGCGGGACCAGAGACCCAGTACTTC
CDR3 protein: CASSGLAGPETQYF

clone size: once
V gene: TRBV7-8
J gene: TRBJ1-3
D gene: NA
CDR3 DNA: TGTGCCAGCAGCAACAGGTTCCCCTCTGGAAACACCATATATTTT
CDR3 protein: CASSNRFPSGNTIYF

clone size: NA
V gene: TRBV5-6
J gene: TRBJ1-5
D gene: NA
CDR3 DNA: TGTGCCAGCAGCTTTTACGGGAAGAATCAGCCCCAGCATTTT
CDR3 protein: CASSFYGKNQPQHF

clone size: NA
V gene: TRBV6-5
J gene: TRBJ2-7
D gene: TRBD1
CDR3 DNA: TGTGCCAGCAGTCCCTGGACAGGGCAATACGAGCAGTACTTC
CDR3 protein: CASSPWTGQYEQYF

clone size: NA
V gene: TRBV28
J gene: TRBJ1-5
D gene: NA
CDR3 DNA: TGTGCCAGCAGTGCCAGGGGTTCCGTGGGGTGGCCCCAGCATTTT
CDR3 protein: CASSARGSVGWPQHF

clone size: NA
V gene: TRBV28
J gene: TRBJ1-5
D gene: NA
CDR3 DNA: TGTGCCAGCAGTTTAATCGGAGGGGGCAATCAGCCCCAGCATTTT
CDR3 protein: CASSLIGGGNQPQHF

clone size: once
V gene: TRBV9
J gene: TRBJ2-1
D gene: NA
CDR3 DNA: TGTGCCAGCAGCGTAGGAAACCCCAGATCCTACAATGAGCAGTTCTTC
CDR3 protein: CASSVGNPRSYNEQFF

clone size: NA
V gene: TRBV9
J gene: TRBJ1-4
D gene: NA
CDR3 DNA: TGTGCCAGCAGCGTAGCAGGTGGAAATGAAAAACTGTTTTTT
CDR3 protein: CASSVAGGNEKLFF

clone size: NA
V gene: TRBV19
J gene: TRBJ2-1
D gene: NA
CDR3 DNA: TGTGCCAGTAGTTACCGGCCCCCTGACTACAATGAGCAGTTCTTC
CDR3 protein: CASSYRPPDYNEQFF

clone size: NA
V gene: TRBV27
J gene: TRBJ1-6
D gene: TRBD1
CDR3 DNA: TGTGCCACCAGTCAGGCCGGGACAGGGCCTTCACCCCTCCACTTT
CDR3 protein: CATSQAGTGPSPLHF

clone size: NA
V gene: TRBV3-1/TRBV3-2
J gene: TRBJ1-6
D gene: NA
CDR3 DNA: TGTGCCAGCAGCCCCTTCGAAGGGTATAATTCACCCCTCCACTTT
CDR3 protein: CASSPFEGYNSPLHF

clone size: NA
V gene: TRBV3-1/TRBV3-2
J gene: TRBJ1-3
D gene: NA
CDR3 DNA: TGTGCCAGCAGTCCGGACAGCCCTGGAAACACCATATATTTT
CDR3 protein: CASSPDSPGNTIYF

clone size: NA
V gene: TRBV6-5
J gene: TRBJ1-2
D gene: NA
CDR3 DNA: TGTGCCAGCAGTTACCACCTGACAGGACTGCTATACGGCTACACCTTC
CDR3 protein: CASSYHLTGLLYGYTF

clone size: NA
V gene: TRBV6-5
J gene: TRBJ2-7
D gene: NA
CDR3 DNA: TGTGCCAGCAGTTACTGGGGGCCCTCCTACGAGCAGTACTTC
CDR3 protein: CASSYWGPSYEQYF

clone size: NA
V gene: TRBV2
J gene: TRBJ2-5
D gene: TRBD2
CDR3 DNA: TGTGCCAGCAGCGCCCGACTAGCGGAGCAAGAGACCCAGTACTTC
CDR3 protein: CASSARLAEQETQYF

clone size: NA
V gene: TRBV11-2
J gene: TRBJ2-1
D gene: NA
CDR3 DNA: TGTGCCAGCAGCTTAGATTTCAAGTACAATGAGCAGTTCTTC
CDR3 protein: CASSLDFKYNEQFF

clone size: NA
V gene: TRBV5-1
J gene: TRBJ2-3
D gene: TRBD2
CDR3 DNA: TGCGCCAGCAGCTTGGCCTCGGGTAGCGGGACCCCAGATACGCAGTATTTT
CDR3 protein: CASSLASGSGTPDTQYF

clone size: few
V gene: TRBV4-2
J gene: TRBJ1-4
D gene: TRBD1
CDR3 DNA: TGTGCCAGCAGCCAAGCCCTCAGGGGGACTAATGAAAAACTGTTTTTT
CDR3 protein: CASSQALRGTNEKLFF

clone size: NA
V gene: TRBV2
J gene: TRBJ1-5
D gene: NA
CDR3 DNA: TGTGCCAGCAGTGCAGGGGTGAGGCAGCCCCAGCATTTT
CDR3 protein: CASSAGVRQPQHF

clone size: NA
V gene: TRBV27
J gene: TRBJ1-6
D gene: NA
CDR3 DNA: TGTGCCAGCAGTTTCTCTTTTCGTGGAGCGGGTTCACCCCTCCACTTT
CDR3 protein: CASSFSFRGAGSPLHF

clone size: NA
V gene: TRBV6-1
J gene: TRBJ1-2
D gene: NA
CDR3 DNA: TGTGCCAGCAGTGATGGAGGGGGCTACACCTTC
CDR3 protein: CASSDGGGYTF

clone size: NA
V gene: TRBV9
J gene: TRBJ1-2
D gene: NA
CDR3 DNA: TGTGCCAGCAGCGTAGATGCAGGGATTTACTATGGCTACACCTTC
CDR3 protein: CASSVDAGIYYGYTF